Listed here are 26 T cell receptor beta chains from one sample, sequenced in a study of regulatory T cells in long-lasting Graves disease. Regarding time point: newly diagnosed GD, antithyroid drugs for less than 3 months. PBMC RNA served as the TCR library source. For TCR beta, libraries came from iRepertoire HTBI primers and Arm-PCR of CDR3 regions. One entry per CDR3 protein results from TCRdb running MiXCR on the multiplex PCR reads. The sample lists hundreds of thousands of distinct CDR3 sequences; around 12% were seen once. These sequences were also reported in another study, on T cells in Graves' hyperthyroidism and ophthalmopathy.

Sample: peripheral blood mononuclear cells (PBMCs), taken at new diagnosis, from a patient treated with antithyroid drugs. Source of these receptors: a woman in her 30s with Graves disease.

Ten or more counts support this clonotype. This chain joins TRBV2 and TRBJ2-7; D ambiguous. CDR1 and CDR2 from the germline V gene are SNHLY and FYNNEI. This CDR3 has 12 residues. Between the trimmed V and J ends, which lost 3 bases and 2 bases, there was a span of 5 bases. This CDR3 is CASSDSTYEQYF. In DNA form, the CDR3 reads TGTGCCAGCAGTGACAGTACCTACGAGCAGTACTTC.

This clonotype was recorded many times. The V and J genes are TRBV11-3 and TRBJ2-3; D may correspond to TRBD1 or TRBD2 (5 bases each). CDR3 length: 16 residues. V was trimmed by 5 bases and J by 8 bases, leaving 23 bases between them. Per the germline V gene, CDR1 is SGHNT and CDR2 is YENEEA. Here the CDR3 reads CASSRVGTPSLVTQYF. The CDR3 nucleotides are TGTGCCAGCAGCCGAGTCGGGACCCCATCACTTGTTACGCAGTATTTT.

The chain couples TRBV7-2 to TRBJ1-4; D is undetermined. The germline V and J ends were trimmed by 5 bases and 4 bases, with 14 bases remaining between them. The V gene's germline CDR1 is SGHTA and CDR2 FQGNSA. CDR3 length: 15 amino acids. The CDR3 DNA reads TGTGCCAGCAGCACCTCCAGGACCTTTAATGAAAAACTGTTTTTT. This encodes CASSTSRTFNEKLFF.

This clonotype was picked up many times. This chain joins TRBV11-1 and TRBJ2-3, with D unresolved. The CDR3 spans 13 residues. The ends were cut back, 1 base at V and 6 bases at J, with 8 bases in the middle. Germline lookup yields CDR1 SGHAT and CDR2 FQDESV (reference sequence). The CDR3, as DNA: TGTGCCAGCAGCTTAGGAGTTCGGGATACGCAGTATTTT. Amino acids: CASSLGVRDTQYF. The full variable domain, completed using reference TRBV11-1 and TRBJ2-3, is EAEVAQSPRYKITEKSQAVAFWCDPISGHATLYWYRQILGQGPELLVQFQDESVVDDSQLPKDRFSAERLKGVDSTLKIQPAELGDSAMYLCASSLGVRDTQYFGPGTRLTVL.

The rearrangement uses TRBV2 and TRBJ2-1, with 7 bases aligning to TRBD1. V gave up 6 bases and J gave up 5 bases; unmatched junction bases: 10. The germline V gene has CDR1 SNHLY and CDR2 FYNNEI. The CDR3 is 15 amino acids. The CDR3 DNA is TGTGCCAGCAGCCGGGGACAGATAGGGGACAATGAGCAGTTCTTC. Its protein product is CASSRGQIGDNEQFF.

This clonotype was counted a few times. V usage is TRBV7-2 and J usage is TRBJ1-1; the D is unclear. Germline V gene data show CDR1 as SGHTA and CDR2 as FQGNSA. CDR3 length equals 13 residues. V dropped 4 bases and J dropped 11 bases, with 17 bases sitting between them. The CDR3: CASSSPARLRAFF. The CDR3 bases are TGTGCCAGCAGCTCCCCGGCCCGATTAAGGGCTTTCTTT.

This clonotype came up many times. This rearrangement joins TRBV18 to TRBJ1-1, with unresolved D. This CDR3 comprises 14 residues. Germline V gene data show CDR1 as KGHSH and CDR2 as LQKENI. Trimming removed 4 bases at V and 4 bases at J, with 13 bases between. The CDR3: CASSRDLIATEAFF. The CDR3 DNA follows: TGTGCCAGCTCACGAGACCTGATTGCCACTGAAGCTTTCTTT.

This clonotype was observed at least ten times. The CDR3 nucleotides are TGTGCCAGCAGTTTAAGGGGGAGCATGAACACTGAAGCTTTCTTT. Translated, it gives CASSLRGSMNTEAFF. The chain combines TRBV28 with TRBJ1-1; tentative D call: TRBD1 (6 bases). CDR3 size: 15 residues. CDR1 is MDHEN, CDR2 SYDVKM, per germline. V was clipped by 2 bases and J by 0 bases, with 10 bases between them.

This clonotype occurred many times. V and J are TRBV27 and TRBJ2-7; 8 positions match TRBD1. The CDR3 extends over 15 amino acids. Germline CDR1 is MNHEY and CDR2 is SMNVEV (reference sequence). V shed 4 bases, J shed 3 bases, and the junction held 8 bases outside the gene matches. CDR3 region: CASSSAGGGFYEQYF. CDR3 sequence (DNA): TGTGCCAGCAGTTCTGCAGGGGGCGGTTTCTACGAGCAGTACTTC.

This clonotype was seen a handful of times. The CDR3 nucleotides read TGTGCCAGCAGTTACGCGAGCACAGATACGCAGTATTTT. This translates into CASSYASTDTQYF. The chain links TRBV7-3 to TRBJ2-3; D ambiguous. From germline, CDR1 is SGHTA and CDR2 FQGTGA. V lost 6 bases to trimming and J lost 0 bases, with 7 bases between them. CDR3 length: 13 residues.

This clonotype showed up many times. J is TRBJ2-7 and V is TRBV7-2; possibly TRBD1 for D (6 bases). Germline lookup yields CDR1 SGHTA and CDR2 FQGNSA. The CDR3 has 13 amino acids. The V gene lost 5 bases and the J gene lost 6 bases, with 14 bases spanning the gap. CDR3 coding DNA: TGTGCCAGCAGCCGTGACACAGGGCGCGAGCAGTACTTC. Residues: CASSRDTGREQYF.

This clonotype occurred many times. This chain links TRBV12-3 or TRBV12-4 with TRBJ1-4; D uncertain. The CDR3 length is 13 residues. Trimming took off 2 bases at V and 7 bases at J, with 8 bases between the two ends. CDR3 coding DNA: TGTGCCAGCAGTTTACACAACGGTGAAAAACTGTTTTTT. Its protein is CASSLHNGEKLFF.

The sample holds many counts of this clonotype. This chain's CDR3 is CASTRTPGHRNYGYTF. The CDR3 DNA reads TGTGCCAGCACCCGGACCCCGGGACACAGAAACTATGGCTACACCTTC. J is TRBJ1-2 and V is TRBV6-2 or TRBV6-3, with a tentative D call TRBD1 (6 bases). This CDR3 has 16 residues. The V and J ends lost 7 bases and 2 bases respectively, with 20 bases between them. Germline CDR1 MNHEY, CDR2 SVGEGT.

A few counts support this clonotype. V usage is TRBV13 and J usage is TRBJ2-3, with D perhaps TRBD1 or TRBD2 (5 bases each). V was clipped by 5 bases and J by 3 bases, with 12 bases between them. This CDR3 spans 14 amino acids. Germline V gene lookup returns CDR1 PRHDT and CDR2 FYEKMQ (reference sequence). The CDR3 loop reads CASSPGPKTDTQYF. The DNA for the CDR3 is TGTGCCAGCAGCCCGGGACCCAAGACAGATACGCAGTATTTT.

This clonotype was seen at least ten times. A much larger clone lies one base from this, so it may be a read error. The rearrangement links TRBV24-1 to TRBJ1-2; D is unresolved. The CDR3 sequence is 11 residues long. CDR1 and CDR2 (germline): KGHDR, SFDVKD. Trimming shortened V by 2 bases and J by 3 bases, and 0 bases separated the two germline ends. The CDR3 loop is CATSDYYGYTF. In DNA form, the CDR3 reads TGTGCCACCAGTGATTACTATGGCTACACCTTC.

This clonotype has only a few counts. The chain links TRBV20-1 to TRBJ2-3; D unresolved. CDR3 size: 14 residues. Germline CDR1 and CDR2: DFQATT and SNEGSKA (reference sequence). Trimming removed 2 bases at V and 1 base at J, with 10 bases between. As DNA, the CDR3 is TGCAGTGCTAGAACAGTTTCGGGCACAGATACGCAGTATTTT. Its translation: CSARTVSGTDTQYF.

CDR3 sequence reads: CASSDSPRDTFSYEQYF. The CDR3 DNA follows: TGTGCCAGCAGTGATTCTCCCCGGGACACCTTCTCCTACGAGCAGTACTTC. The chain carries TRBV25-1 and TRBJ2-7; a weak D match, TRBD1 (6 bases). The V gene's germline CDR1 is MGHDK and CDR2 SYGVNS. The CDR3 spans 17 residues. The ends were cut back, 3 bases at V and 0 bases at J, with 18 bases in the middle.

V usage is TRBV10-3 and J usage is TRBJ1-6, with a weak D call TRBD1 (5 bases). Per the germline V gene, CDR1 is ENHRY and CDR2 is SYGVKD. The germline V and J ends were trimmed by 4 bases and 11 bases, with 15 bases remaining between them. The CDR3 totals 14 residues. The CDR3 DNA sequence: TGTGCCATCAGTGGGGAGCAGGGTGCGCCACCCCTCCACTTT. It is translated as CAISGEQGAPPLHF.

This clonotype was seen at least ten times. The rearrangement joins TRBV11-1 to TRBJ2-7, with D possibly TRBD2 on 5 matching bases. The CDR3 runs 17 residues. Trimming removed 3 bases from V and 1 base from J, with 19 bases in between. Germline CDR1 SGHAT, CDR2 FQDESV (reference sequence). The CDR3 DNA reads TGTGCCAGCAGCTTCAGCGGCACGATCCTAGGATCCTACGAGCAGTACTTC. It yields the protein CASSFSGTILGSYEQYF.

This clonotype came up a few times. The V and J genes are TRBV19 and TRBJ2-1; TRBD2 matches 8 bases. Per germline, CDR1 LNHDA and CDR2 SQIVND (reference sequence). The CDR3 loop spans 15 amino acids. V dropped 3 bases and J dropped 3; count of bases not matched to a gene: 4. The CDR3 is CASSIELADYNEQFF. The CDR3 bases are TGTGCCAGTAGTATCGAACTAGCGGACTACAATGAGCAGTTCTTC.

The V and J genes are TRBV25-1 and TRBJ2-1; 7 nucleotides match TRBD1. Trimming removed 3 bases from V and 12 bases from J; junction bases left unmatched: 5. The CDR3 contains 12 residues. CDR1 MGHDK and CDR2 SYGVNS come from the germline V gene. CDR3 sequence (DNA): TGTGCCAGCAGTGATCAGGGGGTACGGCAGTTCTTC. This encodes CASSDQGVRQFF.

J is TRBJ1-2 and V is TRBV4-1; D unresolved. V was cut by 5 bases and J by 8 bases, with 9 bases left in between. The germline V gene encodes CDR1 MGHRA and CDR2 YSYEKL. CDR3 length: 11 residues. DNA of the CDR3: TGCGCCAGCAGCTCCCCCAGGGGCTACACCTTC. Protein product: CASSSPRGYTF.

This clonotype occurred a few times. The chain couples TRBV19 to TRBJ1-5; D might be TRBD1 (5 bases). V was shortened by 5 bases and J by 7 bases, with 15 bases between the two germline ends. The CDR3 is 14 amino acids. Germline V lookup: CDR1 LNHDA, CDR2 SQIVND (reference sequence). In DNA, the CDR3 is TGTGCCAGTAGTCTTAAGTTGGGGGAACAGCCCCAGCATTTT. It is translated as CASSLKLGEQPQHF. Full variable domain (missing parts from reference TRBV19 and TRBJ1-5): DGGITQSPKYLFRKEGQNVTLSCEQNLNHDAMYWYRQDPGQGLRLIYYSQIVNDFQKGDIAEGYSVSREKKESFPLTVTSAQKNPTAFYLCASSLKLGEQPQHFGDGTRLSIL.

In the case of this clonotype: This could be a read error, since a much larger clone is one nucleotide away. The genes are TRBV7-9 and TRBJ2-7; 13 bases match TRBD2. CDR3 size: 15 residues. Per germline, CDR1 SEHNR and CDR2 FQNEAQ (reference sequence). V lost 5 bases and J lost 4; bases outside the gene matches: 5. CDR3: CASSPPLAGGYEQYF. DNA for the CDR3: TGTGCCAGCAGCCCACCACTAGCGGGAGGGTACGAGCAGTACTTC.

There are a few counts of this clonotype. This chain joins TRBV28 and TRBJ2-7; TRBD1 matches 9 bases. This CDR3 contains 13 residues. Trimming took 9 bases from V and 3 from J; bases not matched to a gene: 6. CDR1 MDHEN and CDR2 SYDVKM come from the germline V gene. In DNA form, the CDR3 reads TGTGCCAGTACTACAGGGGGCATCTACGAGCAGTACTTC. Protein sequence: CASTTGGIYEQYF.

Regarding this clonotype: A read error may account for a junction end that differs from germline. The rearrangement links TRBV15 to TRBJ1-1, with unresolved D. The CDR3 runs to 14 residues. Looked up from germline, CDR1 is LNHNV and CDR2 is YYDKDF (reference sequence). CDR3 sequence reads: CATSRDLVNSEAFF. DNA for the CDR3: TGTGCCACCAGCAGAGATCTAGTGAACAGTGAAGCTTTCTTT.